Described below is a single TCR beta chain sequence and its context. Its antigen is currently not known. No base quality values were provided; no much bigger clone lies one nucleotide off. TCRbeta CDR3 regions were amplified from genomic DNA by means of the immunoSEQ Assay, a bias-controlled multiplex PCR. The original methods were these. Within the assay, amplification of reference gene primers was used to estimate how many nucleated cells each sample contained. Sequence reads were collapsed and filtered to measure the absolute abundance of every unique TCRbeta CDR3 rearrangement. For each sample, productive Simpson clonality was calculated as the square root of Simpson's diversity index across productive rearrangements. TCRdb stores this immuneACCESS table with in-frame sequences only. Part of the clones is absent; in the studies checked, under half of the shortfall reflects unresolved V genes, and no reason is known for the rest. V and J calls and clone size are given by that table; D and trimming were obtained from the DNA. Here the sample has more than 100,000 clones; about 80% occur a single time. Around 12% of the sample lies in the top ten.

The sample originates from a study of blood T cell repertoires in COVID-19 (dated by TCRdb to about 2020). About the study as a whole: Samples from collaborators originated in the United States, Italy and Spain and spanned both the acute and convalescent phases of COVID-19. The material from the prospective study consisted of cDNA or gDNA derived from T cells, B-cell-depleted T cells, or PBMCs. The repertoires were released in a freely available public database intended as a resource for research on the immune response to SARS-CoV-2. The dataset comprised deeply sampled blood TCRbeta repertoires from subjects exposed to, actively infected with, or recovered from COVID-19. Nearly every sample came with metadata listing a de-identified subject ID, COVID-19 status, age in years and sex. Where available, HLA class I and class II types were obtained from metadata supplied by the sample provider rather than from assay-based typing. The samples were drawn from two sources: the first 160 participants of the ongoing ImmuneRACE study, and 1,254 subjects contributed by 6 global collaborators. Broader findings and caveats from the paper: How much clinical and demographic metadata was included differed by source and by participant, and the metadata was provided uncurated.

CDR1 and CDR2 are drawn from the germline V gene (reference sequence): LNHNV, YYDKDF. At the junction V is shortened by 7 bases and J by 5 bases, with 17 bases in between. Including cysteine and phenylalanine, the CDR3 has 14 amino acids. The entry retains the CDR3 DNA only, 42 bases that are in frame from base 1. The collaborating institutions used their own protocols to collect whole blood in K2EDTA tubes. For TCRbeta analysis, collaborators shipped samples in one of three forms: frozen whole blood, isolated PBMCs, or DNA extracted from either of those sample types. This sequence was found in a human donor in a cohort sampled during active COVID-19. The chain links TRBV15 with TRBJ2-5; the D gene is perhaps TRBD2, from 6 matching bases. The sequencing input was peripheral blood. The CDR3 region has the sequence CATTDGTRAETQYF. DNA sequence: TGTGCCACCACCGATGGGACTCGGGCCGAGACCCAGTACTTC.